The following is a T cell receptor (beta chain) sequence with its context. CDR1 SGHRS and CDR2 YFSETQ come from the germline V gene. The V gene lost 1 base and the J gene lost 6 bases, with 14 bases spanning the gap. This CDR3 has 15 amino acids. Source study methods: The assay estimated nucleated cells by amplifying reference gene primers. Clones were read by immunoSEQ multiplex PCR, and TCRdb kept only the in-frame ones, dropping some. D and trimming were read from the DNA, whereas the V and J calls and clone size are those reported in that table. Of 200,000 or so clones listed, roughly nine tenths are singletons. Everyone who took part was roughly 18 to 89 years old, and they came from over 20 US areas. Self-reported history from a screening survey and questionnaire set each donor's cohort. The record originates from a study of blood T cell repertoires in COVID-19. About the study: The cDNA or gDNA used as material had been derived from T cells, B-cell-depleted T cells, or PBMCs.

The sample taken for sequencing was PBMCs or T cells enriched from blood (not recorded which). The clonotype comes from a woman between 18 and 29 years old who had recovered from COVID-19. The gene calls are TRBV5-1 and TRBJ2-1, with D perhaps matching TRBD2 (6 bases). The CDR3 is CASSLYGGGGNEQFF. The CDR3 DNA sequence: TGCGCCAGCAGCTTGTATGGGGGAGGTGGCAATGAGCAGTTCTTC. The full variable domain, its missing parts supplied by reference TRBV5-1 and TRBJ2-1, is KAGVTQTPRYLIKTRGQQVTLSCSPISGHRSVSWYQQTPGQGLQFLFEYFSETQRNKGNFPGRFSGRQFSNSRSEMNVSTLELGDSALYLCASSLYGGGGNEQFFGPGTRLTVL.